This T cell receptor (beta chain) was retrieved from a study of memory CD4+ T cells and cytomegalovirus serostatus (dated by TCRdb to the late 2010s). About the investigation overall: A total of about 35 healthy Belgian adults, of whom 9 were CMV seropositive and about 25 were CMV seronegative, were included in the cohort. To replicate a published TCR-based CMV serostatus classifier, the study sequenced CD4+ memory TCRbeta repertoires from a Belgian cohort whose cytomegalovirus serostatus was known. The investigation overall reported the following: CMV serostatus prediction reached a median bootstrapped AUC of roughly 0.96 with the original framework and 0.91 with a US-trained random forest. Results were interpreted as suggesting that the CMV-associated TCR signature is largely present in the CD4+ memory repertoire. Only CD4+CD45RO+ memory cells were sequenced, in contrast to the original study, which included naive and memory CD4+ and CD8+ populations. On the Belgian cohort, the classifier built on the original framework reached a median bootstrapped AUC of about 0.96, with a 95% CI of 0.76-1.00. Among the 150 to 200 previously reported CMV-associated TCRbeta sequences, some 62 showed up in the CD4+ memory repertoires, with each one found in between one and five individuals.

A FACSAria II was used to sort memory CD4+ T cells, defined as single viable CD3+CD4+CD8-CD45RO+ cells. To determine CMV serostatus, a Roche Elecsys assay was used that detects serum IgG against CMV pp150, pp28, p38 and p52. Once the samples were thawed, total CD4+ T cells were enriched through positive selection using CD4 magnetic microbeads. The samples came from a different study that was designed specifically to examine the CD4+ T cell memory repertoire. Peripheral blood mononuclear cells were isolated and cryopreserved according to standard operating procedures, and serum was stored at -80 degrees C. The staining relied on CD3-PerCP (BW264/56), CD4-APC (RPA-T4), CD45RO-PE (UCHT1) and CD8-Pacific Orange (3B5) antibodies, and Sytox blue was used to exclude non-viable cells. Points on this clone: Which antigen it targets is not known. No per-base quality is available; no much larger clone lies one base away.

The junction carries 11 bases between V and J, which are trimmed by 0 bases and 4 bases respectively. Spanning cysteine to phenylalanine, the CDR3 consists of 14 amino acids. Left in the record is the CDR3 DNA by itself, 42 bases read in frame from the first base. Via the germline V gene, CDR1 is SQVTM and CDR2 ANQGSEA. The Quick-DNA Microprep Kit was used to extract genomic DNA from the sorted cells. TCRbeta DNA was amplified with the immunoSEQ hsTCRbeta kit following the manufacturer's protocol. TCRbeta libraries were sequenced on an Illumina MiSeq instrument. In the authors' own workflow: After out-of-frame sequences were removed, millions of distinct TCRbeta sequences remained, averaging around 67,000 per individual. Each individual was scored using the number of roughly 150 previously reported CMV-associated TCRbeta sequences that the individual carried and the total number of productive distinct TCRbeta sequences. A beta-binomial model was reimplemented in Python, and scikit-learn random forests with default parameters were trained on data from the US cohort. Classifier performance on the Belgian cohort was summarized as median AUC with percentile confidence intervals calculated over 10,000 bootstrap iterations. Sourced from immuneACCESS, this table was stored by TCRdb with only in-frame sequences that have V and J called. A share of the clones is absent; for the studies checked, an unresolved V gene accounts for under half, and the remainder has no known explanation. V, J and clone size reflect that table, while D and trimming were determined from the DNA. The sample table shows tens of thousands of clones, and roughly 80% are seen once. The ten largest clones take up about 0.8% of the sample.

The clonotype comes from an adult in good health and CMV-seronegative. In this chain, TRBV29-1 is recombined with TRBJ2-3; TRBD1 is a weak D gene call, 5 bases matching. The sequencing input was memory CD4+ T cells from blood. The CDR3 region reads CSVEDLWGPDTQYF. The nucleotides are TGCAGCGTTGAAGATCTTTGGGGCCCAGATACGCAGTATTTT.